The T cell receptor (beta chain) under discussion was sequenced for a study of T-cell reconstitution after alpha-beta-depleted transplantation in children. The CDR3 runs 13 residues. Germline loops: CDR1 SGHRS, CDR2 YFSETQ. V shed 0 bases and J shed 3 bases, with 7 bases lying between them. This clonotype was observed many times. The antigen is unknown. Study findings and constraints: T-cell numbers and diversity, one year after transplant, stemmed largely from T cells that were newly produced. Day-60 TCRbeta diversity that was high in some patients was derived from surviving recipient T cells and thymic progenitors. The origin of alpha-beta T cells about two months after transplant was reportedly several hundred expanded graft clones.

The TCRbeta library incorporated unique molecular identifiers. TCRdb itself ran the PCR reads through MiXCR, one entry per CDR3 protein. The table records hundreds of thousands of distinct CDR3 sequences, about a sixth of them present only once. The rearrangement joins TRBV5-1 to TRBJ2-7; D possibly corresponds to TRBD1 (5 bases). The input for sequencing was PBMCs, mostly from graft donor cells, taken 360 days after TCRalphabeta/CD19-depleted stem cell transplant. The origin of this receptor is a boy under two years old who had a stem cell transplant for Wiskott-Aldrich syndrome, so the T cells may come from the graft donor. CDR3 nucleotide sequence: TGCGCCAGCAGCTTGGGACAGCACTACGAGCAGTACTTC. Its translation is CASSLGQHYEQYF.